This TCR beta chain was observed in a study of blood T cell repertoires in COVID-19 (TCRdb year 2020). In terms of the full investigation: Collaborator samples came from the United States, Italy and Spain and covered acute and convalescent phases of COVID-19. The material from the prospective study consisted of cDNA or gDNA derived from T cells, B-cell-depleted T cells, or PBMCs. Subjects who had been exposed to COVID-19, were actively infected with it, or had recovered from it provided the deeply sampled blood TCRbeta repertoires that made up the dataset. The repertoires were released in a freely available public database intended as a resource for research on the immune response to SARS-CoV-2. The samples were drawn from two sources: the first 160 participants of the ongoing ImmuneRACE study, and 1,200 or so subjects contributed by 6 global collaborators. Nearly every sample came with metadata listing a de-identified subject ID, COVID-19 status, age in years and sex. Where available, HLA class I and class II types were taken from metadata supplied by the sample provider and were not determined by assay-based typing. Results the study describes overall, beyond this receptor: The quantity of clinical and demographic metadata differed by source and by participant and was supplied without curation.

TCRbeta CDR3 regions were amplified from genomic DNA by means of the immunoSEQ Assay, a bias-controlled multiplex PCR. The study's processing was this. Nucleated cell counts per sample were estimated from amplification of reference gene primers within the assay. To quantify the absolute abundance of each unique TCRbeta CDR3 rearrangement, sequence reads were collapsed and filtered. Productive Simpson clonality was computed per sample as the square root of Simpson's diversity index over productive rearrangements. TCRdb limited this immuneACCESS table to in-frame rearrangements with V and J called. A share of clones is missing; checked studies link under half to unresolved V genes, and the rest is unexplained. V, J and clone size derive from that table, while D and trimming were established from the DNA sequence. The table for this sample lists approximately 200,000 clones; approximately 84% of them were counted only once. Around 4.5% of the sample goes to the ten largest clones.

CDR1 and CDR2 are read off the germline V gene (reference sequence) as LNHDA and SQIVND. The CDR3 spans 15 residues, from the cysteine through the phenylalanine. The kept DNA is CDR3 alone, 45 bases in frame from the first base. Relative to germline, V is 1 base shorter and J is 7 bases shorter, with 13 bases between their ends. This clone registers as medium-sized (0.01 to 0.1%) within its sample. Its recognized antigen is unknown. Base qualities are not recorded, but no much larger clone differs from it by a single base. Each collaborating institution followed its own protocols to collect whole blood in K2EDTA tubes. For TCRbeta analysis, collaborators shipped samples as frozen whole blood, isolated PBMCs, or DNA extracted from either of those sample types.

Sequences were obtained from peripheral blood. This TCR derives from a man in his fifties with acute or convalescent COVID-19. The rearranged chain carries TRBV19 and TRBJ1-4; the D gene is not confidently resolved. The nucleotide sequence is TGTGCCAGTAGTATAGTCCCCCGGCGAGGTGAAAAACTGTTTTTT. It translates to CASSIVPRRGEKLFF.